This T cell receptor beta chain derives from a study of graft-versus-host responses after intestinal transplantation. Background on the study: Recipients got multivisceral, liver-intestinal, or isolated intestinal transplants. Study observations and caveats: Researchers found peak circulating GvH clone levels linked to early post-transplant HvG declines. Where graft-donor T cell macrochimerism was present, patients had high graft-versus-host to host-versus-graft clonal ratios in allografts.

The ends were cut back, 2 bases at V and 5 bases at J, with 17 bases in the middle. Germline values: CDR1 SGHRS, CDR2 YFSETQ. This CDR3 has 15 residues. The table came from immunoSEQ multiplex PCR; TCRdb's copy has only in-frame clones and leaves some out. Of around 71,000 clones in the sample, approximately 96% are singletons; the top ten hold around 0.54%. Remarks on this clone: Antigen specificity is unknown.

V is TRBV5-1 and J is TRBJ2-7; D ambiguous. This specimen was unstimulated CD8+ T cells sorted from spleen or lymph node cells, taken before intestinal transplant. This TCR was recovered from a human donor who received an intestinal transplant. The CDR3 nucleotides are TGCGCCAGCAGCTTTGGTCTCGAACTCGGGCACGAGCAGTACTTC. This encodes CASSFGLELGHEQYF.